This TCR beta chain was documented in a study of blood T cell repertoires in COVID-19. Study details: Donors in the United States, Italy and Spain gave samples during acute or convalescent COVID-19. PBMCs, B-cell-depleted T cells, or T cells were the source of the cDNA or gDNA that made up the material.

Per germline, CDR1 MGHRA and CDR2 YSYEKL. CDR3 size: 16 residues. V shed 4 bases and J shed 1 base, with 16 bases lying between them. Study processing details: Nucleated cell number was recorded as an estimate derived from reference gene primer amplification. Clones were sequenced by immunoSEQ multiplex PCR, and TCRdb holds only the in-frame ones, with some missing. V, J and clone size derive from that table, while D and trimming were established from the DNA sequence. The data show some 11,000 clones, around 72% seen once. The chain employs TRBV4-1 and TRBJ2-5; a possible D gene is TRBD2 (7 bases). Sequencing input: peripheral blood. The sequence came from a human donor in a cohort sampled during active COVID-19. CDR3 loop: CASSRRGGGPQETQYF. CDR3 in DNA: TGCGCCAGCAGCCGTAGAGGGGGAGGGCCCCAAGAGACCCAGTACTTC.